This entry concerns a single T cell receptor beta chain. This CDR3 is built from 17 residues. The germline V gene encodes CDR1 MDHEN and CDR2 SYDVKM. V was pared by 2 bases and J by 7 bases, with 24 bases between. The record originates from a study of blood T cell repertoires in COVID-19. Overall study: Samples of COVID-19 (acute and convalescent) were obtained from the United States, Italy and Spain. From T cells, B-cell-depleted T cells, or PBMCs came the material, which was cDNA or gDNA.

Original processing notes: The authors estimated nucleated cell counts from reference gene primer amplification. Sequencing used immunoSEQ multiplex PCR; TCRdb keeps in-frame clones, though not all of them. V and J calls and clone size are given by that table; D and trimming were obtained from the DNA. The data hold 65,000 to 80,000 clones, with over 75% observed a single time. Sequencing used peripheral blood. This TCR derives from a man aged 50-59 years with active COVID-19. The chain employs TRBV28 and TRBJ2-7; possible D gene TRBD1, 6 bases. The CDR3 DNA sequence: TGTGCCAGCAGTTTAGGACCCGGGACACCCGGTTCAAAAGAGCAGTACTTC. Residues: CASSLGPGTPGSKEQYF.